This is a list of T cell receptor beta chains from one sample in a study of cytomegalovirus exposure and HLA in healthy donors. TCRdb keeps only in-frame clones here, not all; method: immunoSEQ multiplex PCR. The repertoire consists of over 100,000 clones, with around 70% occurring once and the leading ten covering roughly 5.5%. Sequencing was done on a sample of PBMCs. Receptors originate from a woman between 65 and 79 years old in good health and CMV-seropositive. Both conserved end residues are trimmed from each CDR3. The D gene is left open where the match is weak.

d_gene | j_gene | v_gene | CDR3aa
- | TRBJ1-6 | TRBV5-1 | ASSLGPGVQGSPLH
- | TRBJ2-3 | TRBV6-6 | ASTKEVDTQY
- | TRBJ2-1 | TRBV9 | ASSVRGVDEQF
- | TRBJ2-7 | TRBV9 | ASSGGLRIEQY
TRBD1 | TRBJ2-2 | TRBV4-1 | ASSQESRTGVGELF
TRBD1 | TRBJ2-3 | TRBV29-1 | SVTGDPSTDTQY
TRBD2 | TRBJ2-2 | TRBV5-1 | ASSWGLAGGSPGELF
- | TRBJ2-3 | TRBV19 | ASSPPGRSTQY
TRBD1 | TRBJ1-6 | TRBV6-5 | ASSLPRDSYNSPLH
- | TRBJ1-1 | TRBV6-5 | ASSRTGNTEAF
TRBD2 | TRBJ2-5 | TRBV7-9 | ASSPKLLAGGQKTQY
TRBD2 | TRBJ2-1 | TRBV7-2 | ASSQPGLVKF